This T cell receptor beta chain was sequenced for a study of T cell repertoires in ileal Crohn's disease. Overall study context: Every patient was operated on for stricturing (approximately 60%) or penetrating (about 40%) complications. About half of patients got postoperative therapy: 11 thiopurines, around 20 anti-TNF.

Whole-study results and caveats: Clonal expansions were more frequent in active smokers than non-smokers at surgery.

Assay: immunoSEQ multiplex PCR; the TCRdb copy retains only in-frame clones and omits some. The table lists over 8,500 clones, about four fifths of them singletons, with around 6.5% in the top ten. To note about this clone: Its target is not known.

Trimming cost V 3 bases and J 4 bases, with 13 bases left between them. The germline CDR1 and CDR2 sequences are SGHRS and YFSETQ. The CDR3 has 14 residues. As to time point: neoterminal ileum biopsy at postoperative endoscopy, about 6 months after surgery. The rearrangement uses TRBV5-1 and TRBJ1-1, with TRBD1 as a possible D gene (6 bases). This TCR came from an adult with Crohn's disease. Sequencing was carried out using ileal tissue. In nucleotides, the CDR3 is TGCGCCAGCAGCTGGACAGTGAGGGGCACTGAAGCTTTCTTT. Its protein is CASSWTVRGTEAFF. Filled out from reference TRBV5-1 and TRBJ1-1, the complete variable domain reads KAGVTQTPRYLIKTRGQQVTLSCSPISGHRSVSWYQQTPGQGLQFLFEYFSETQRNKGNFPGRFSGRQFSNSRSEMNVSTLELGDSALYLCASSWTVRGTEAFFGQGTRLTVV.